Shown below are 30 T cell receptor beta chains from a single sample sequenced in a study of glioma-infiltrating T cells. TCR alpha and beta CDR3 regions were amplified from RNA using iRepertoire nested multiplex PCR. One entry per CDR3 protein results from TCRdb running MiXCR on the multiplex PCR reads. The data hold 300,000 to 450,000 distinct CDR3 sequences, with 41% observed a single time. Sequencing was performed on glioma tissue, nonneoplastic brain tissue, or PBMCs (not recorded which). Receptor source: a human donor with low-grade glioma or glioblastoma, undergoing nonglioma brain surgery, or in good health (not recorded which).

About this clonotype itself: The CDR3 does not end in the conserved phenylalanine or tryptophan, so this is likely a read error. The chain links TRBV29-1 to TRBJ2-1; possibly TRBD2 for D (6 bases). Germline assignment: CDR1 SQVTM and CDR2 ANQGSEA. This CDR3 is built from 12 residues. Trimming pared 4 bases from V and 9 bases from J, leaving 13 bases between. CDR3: CSVGLATSEQFL. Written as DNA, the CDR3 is TGCAGCGTTGGGCTAGCGACGTCTGAGCAGTTCCTC.

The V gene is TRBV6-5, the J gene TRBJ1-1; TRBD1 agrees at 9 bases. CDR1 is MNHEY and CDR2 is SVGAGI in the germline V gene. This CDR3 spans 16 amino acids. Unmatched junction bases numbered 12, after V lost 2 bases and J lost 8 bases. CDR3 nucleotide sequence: TGTGCCAGCAGTTACAATACCGGGACAGGGATACGGGAAGCTTTCTTT. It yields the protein CASSYNTGTGIREAFF.

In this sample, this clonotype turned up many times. The CDR3 spells CASSRFPTDTQYF. CDR3 sequence (DNA): TGTGCCAGCAGCCGTTTTCCCACAGATACGCAGTATTTT. This chain connects TRBV7-6 to TRBJ2-3; D is ambiguous. Trimming stripped 5 bases from V and 2 bases from J, with 8 bases between. The V gene's germline CDR1 is SGHVS and CDR2 FNYEAQ. This CDR3 spans 13 amino acids.

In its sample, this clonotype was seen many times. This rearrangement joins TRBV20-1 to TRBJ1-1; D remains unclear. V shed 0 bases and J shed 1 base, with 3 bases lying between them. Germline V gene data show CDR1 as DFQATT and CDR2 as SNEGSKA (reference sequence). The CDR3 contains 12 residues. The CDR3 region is CSARDPNTEAFF. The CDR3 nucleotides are TGCAGTGCTAGAGATCCGAACACTGAAGCTTTCTTT.

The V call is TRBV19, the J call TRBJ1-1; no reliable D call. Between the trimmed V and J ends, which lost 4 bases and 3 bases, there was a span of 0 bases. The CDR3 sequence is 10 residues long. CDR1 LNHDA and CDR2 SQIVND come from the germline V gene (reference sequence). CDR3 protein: CASSNTEAFF. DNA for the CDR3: TGTGCCAGTAGTAACACTGAAGCTTTCTTT. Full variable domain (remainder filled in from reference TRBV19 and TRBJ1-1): DGGITQSPKYLFRKEGQNVTLSCEQNLNHDAMYWYRQDPGQGLRLIYYSQIVNDFQKGDIAEGYSVSREKKESFPLTVTSAQKNPTAFYLCASSNTEAFFGQGTRLTVV.

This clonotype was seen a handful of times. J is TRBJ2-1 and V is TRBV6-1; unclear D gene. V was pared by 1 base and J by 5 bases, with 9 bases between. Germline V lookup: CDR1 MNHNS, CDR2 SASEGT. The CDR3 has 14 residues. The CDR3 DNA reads TGTGCCAGCAGTGAAGTGGCAGGCAACAATGAGCAGTTCTTC. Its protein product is CASSEVAGNNEQFF.

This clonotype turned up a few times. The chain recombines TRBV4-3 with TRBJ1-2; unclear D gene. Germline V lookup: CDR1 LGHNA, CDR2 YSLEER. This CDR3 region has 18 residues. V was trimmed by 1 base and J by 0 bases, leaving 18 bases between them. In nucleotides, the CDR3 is TGCGCCAGCAGCCAAGGTTTGGTCCTTGGCGAAGCTAACTATGGCTACACCTTC. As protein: CASSQGLVLGEANYGYTF.

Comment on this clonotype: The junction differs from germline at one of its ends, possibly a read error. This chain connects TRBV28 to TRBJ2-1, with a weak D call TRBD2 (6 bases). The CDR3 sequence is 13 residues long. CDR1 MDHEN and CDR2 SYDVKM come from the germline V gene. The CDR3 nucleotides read TGTGCCAGCAGCGGGACTCTCTACAATAAGCAGTTCTTC. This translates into CASSGTLYNKQFF.

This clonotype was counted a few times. The CDR3 sequence is CSASVGDEQFF. CDR3 coding DNA: TGCAGTGCTAGCGTTGGGGATGAGCAGTTCTTC. This chain connects TRBV20-1 to TRBJ2-1; D gene unclear. This CDR3 region has 11 residues. Deletions cut 3 bases from V and 8 bases from J, with 8 bases between. The germline CDR1 and CDR2 sequences are DFQATT and SNEGSKA (reference sequence).

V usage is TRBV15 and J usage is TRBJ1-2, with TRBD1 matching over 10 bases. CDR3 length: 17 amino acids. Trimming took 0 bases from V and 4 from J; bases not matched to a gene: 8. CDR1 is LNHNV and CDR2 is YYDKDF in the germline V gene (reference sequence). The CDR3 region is CATSRDHETGGFYGYTF. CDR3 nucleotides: TGTGCCACCAGCAGAGATCATGAGACAGGGGGCTTCTATGGCTACACCTTC. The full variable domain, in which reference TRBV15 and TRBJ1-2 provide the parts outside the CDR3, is DAMVIQNPRYQVTQFGKPVTLSCSQTLNHNVMYWYQQKSSQAPKLLFHYYDKDFNNEADTPDNFQSRRPNTSFCFLDIRSPGLGDTAMYLCATSRDHETGGFYGYTFGSGTRLTVV.

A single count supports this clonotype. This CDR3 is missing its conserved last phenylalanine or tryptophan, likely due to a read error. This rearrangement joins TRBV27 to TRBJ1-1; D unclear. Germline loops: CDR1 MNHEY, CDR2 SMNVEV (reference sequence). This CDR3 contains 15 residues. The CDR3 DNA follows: TGTGCCATCAGTTTCCCTGGCACCCCTCGCGCTGAAGCTTTCCTT. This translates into CAISFPGTPRAEAFL.

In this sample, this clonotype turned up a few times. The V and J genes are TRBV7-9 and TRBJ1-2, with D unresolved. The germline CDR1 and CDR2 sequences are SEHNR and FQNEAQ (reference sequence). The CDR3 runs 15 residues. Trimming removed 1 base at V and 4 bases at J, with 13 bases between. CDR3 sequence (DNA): TGTGCCAGCAGCTTAGGGTCAGCCTCTCTCTATGGCTACACCTTC. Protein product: CASSLGSASLYGYTF.

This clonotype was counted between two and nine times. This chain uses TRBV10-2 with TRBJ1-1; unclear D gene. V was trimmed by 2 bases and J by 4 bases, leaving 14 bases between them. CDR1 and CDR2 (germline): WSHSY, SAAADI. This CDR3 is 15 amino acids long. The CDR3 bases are TGCGCCAGCAGTGAGACCACGACTTGGGGCACTGAAGCTTTCTTT. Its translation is CASSETTTWGTEAFF.

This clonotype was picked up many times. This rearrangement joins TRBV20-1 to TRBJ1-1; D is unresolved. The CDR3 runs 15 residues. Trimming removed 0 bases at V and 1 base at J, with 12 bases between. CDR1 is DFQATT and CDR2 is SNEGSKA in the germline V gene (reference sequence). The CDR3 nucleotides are TGCAGTGCTAGAGATCTACGACACAGGAACACTGAAGCTTTCTTT. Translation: CSARDLRHRNTEAFF.

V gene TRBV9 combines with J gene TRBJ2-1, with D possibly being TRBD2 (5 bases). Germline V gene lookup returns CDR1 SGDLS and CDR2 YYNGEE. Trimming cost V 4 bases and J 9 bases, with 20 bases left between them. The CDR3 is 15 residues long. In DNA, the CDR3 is TGTGCCAGCAGCCCCCGGTTTGGTGAGGGATCTGAGCAGTTCTTC. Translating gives CASSPRFGEGSEQFF.

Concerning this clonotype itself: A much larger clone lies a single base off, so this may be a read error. CDR3 amino acids: CAGTPLQGRYEQYF. For the CDR3, the DNA is TGTGCCGGCACCCCCCTCCAGGGTCGGTACGAGCAGTACTTC. The rearrangement links TRBV6-1 to TRBJ2-7, with D possibly being TRBD1 (5 bases). The CDR3 consists of 14 residues. Trimming removed 11 bases from V and 4 bases from J, with 21 bases in between. Germline CDR1 and CDR2: MNHNS and SASEGT.

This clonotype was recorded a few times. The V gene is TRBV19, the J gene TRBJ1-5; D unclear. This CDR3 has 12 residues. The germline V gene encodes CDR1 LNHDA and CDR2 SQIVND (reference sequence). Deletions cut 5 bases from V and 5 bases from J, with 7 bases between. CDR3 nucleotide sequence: TGTGCCAGTAGTGTAAGACATCAGCCCCAGCATTTT. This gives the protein CASSVRHQPQHF.

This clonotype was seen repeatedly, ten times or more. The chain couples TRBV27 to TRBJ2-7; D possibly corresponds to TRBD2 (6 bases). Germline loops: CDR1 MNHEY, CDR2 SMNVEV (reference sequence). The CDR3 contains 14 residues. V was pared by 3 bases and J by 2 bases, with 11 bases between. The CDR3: CASSFGLPPYEQYF. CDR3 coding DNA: TGTGCCAGCAGTTTCGGACTACCCCCCTACGAGCAGTACTTC.

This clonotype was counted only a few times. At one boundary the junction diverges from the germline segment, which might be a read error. CDR3 sequence: CASSLGTSVLDF. CDR3 nucleotide sequence: TGTGCCAGCAGCCTTGGGACTAGCGTCTTGGACTTC. The chain links TRBV7-2 to TRBJ2-7; 10 positions match TRBD2. CDR1 and CDR2 from the germline V gene are SGHTA and FQGNSA. This CDR3 region has 12 residues.

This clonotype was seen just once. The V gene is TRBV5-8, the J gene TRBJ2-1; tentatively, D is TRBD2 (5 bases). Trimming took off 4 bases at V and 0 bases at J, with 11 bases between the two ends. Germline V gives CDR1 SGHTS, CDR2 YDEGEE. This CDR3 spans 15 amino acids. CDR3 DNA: TGTGCCAGCAGCCCGGAGGTAGCCTCCTACAATGAGCAGTTCTTC. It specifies CASSPEVASYNEQFF.

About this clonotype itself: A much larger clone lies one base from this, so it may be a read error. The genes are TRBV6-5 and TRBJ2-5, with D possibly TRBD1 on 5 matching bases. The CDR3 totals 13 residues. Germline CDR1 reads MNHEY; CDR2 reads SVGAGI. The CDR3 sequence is CASSGRAPETKYF. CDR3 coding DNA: TGTGCCAGCAGCGGCAGGGCACCAGAGACCAAGTACTTC.

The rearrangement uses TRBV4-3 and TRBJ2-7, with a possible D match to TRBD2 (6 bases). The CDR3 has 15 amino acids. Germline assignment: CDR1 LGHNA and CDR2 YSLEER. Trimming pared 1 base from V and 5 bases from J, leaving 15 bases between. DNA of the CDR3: TGCGCCAGCAGCCAAGTGAGGGACGGGAGCGACGAGCAGTACTTC. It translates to CASSQVRDGSDEQYF.

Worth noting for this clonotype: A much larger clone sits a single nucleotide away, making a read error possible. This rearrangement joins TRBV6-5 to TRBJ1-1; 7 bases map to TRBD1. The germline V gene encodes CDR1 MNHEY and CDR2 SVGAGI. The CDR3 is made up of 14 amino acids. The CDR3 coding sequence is TGTGCCAGAAGTTTGTCACAGGGGCCCACTGAAGCTTTCTTT. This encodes CARSLSQGPTEAFF.

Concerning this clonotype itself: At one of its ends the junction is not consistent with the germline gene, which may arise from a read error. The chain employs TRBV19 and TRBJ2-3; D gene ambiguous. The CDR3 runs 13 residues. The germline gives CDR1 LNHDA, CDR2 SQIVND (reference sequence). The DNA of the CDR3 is TGTGCCAGGAGTACGCCCCTCACAGATACGCAGTATTTT. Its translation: CARSTPLTDTQYF.

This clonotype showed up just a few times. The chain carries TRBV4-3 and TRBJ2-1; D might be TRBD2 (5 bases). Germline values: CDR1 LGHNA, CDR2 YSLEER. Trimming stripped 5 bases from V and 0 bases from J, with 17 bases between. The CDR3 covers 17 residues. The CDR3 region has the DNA TGCGCCAGCAGCACCCAGATAGCGAGGAGCTCCTACAATGAGCAGTTCTTC. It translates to CASSTQIARSSYNEQFF.

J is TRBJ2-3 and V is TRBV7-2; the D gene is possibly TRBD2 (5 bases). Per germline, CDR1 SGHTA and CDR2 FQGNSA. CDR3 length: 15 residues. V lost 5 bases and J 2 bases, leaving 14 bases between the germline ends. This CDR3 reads CASSRISAYTDTQYF. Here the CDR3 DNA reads TGTGCCAGCAGCCGGATTAGCGCATACACAGATACGCAGTATTTT. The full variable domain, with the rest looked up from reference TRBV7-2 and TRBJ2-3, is GAGVSQSPSNKVTEKGKDVELRCDPISGHTALYWYRQSLGQGLEFLIYFQGNSAPDKSGLPSDRFSAERTGGSVSTLTIQRTQQEDSAVYLCASSRISAYTDTQYFGPGTRLTVL.

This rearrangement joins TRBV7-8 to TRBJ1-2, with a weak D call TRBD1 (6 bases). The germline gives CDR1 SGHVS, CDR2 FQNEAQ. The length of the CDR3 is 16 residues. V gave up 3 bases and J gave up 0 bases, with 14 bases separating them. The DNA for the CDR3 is TGTGCCAGCAGCTTTCTCGAGGACAGTCCTAACTATGGCTACACCTTC. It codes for CASSFLEDSPNYGYTF.

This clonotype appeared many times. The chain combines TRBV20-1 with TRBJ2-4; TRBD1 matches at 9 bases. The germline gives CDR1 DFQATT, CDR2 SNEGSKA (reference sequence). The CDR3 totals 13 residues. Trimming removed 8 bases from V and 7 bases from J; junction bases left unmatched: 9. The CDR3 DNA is TGCAGTTGGGGGGACAGGGCGGGTAACATTCAGTACTTC. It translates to CSWGDRAGNIQYF.

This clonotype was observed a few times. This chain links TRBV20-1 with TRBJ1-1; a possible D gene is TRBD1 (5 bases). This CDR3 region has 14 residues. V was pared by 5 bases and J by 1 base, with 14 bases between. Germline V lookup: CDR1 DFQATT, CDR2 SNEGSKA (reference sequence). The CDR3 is CSAGPDSRNTEAFF. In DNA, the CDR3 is TGCAGTGCTGGTCCCGACAGCCGGAACACTGAAGCTTTCTTT.

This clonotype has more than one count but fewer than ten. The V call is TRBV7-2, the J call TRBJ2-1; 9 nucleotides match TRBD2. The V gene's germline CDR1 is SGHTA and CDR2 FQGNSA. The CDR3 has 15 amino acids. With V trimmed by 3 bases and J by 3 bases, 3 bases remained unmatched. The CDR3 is CASSLSGRFYNEQFF. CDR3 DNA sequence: TGTGCCAGCAGCTTGAGCGGGAGGTTCTACAATGAGCAGTTCTTC.